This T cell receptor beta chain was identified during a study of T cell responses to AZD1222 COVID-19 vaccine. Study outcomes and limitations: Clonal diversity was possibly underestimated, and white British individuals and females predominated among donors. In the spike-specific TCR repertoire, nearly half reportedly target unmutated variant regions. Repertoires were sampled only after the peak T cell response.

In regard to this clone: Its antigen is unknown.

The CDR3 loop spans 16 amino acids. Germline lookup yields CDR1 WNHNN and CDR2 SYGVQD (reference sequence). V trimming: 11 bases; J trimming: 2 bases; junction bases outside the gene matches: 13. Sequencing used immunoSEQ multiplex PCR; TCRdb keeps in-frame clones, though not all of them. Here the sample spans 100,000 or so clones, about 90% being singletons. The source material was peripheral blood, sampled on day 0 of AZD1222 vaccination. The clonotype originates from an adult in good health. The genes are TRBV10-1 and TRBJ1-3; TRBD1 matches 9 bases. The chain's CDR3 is CAGTSSGQGAGNTIYF. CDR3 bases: TGCGCCGGAACTTCGTCGGGACAGGGTGCTGGAAACACCATATATTTT.